This TCR beta chain was observed in a study of graft-versus-host responses after intestinal transplantation. Turning to this clone: Its antigen remains unidentified.

This CDR3 region has 16 residues. J was trimmed by 2 bases and V by 4 bases; bases with no gene match: 5. CDR1 is MGHDK and CDR2 is SYGVNS in the germline V gene. Sequencing was performed with immunoSEQ multiplex PCR; in TCRdb, only in-frame clones are kept and a portion is missing. The sample lists roughly 96,000 clones; about 91% were seen once. The sequences come from unstimulated CD8+ T cells sorted from spleen or lymph node cells, collected before intestinal transplant. The chain uses TRBV25-1 and TRBJ2-1, with 10 bases aligning to TRBD2. The TCR was taken from a human donor who received an intestinal transplant. The CDR3 is CASSVRTSGPYNEQFF. Here the CDR3 DNA reads TGTGCCAGCAGTGTGAGGACTAGCGGCCCCTACAATGAGCAGTTCTTC.